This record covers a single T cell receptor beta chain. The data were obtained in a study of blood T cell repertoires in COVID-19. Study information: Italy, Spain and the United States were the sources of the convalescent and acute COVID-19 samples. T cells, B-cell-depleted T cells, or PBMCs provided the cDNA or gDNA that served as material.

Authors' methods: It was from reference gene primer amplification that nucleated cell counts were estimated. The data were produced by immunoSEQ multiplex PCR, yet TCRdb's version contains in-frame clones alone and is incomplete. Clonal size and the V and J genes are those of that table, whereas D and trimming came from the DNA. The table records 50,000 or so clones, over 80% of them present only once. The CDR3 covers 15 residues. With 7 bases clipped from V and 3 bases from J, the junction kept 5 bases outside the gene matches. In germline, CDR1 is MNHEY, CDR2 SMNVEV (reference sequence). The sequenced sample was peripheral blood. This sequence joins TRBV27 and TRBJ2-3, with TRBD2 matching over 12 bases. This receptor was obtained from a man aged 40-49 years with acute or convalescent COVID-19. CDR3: CASTSGGARTDTQYF. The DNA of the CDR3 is TGTGCCAGCACTAGCGGGGGGGCCCGTACAGATACGCAGTATTTT.